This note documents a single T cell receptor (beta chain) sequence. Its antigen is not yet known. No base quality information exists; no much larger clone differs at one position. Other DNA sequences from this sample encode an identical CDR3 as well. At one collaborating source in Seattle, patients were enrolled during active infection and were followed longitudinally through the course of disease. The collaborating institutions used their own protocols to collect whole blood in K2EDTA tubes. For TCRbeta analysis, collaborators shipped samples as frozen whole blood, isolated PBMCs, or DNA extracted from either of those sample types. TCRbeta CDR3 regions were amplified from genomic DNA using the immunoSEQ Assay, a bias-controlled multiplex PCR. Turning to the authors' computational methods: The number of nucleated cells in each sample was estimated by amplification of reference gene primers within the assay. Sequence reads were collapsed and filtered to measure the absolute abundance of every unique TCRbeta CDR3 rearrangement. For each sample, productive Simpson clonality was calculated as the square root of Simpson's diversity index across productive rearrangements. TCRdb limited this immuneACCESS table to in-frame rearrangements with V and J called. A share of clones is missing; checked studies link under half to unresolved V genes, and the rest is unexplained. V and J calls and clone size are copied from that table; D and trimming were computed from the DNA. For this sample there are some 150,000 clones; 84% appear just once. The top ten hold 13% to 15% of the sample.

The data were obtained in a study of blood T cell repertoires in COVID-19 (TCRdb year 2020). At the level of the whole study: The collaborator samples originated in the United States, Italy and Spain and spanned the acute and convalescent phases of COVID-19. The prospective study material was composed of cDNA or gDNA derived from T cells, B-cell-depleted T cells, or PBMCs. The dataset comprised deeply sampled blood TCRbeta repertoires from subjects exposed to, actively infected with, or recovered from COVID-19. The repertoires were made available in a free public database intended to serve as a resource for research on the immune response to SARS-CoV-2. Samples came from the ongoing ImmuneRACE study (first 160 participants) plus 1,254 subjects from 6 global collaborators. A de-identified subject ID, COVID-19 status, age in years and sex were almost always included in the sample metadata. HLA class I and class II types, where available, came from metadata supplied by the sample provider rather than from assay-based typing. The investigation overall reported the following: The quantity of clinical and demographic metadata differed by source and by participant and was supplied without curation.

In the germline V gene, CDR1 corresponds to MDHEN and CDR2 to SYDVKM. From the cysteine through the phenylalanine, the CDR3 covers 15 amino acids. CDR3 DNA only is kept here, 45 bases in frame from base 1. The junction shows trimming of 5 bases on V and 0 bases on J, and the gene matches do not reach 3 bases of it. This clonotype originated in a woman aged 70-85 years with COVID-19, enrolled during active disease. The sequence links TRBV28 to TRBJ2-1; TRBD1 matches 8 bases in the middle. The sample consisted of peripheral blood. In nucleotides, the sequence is TGTGCCAGCAGTCACAGGGGGAGCTCCTACAATGAGCAGTTCTTC. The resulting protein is CASSHRGSSYNEQFF.